This TCR beta chain was sequenced for a study of shared clonotypes between healthy human individuals (dated by TCRdb to 2018 to 2020). With regard to the full study: Two women and a few men aged 18 to 49 years were included in the cohort. Different laboratories and diverse techniques were used to prepare libraries and sequence TCR repertoires, to increase sequencing depth and limit assay-specific biases. Per donor, leukapheresis produced somewhere between about 0.94 and 10 billion PBMCs. For each donor, three plates each were used for CD4 naive and CD4 memory, two plates were used for CD8 naive, and one plate was used for CD8 memory. The study deeply sequenced blood TCR repertoires of about 5 healthy adults to estimate repertoire size and the extent of clonotype sharing between individuals. The study at large found these results: Because the study included only a small number of donors, the genetic and exposure-history diversity represented was limited. Even with the large sequencing depth, rarefaction of the sorted-subset datasets indicated that sequencing was incomplete. Roughly 5.2% of naive CD4, 3.5% of naive CD8, 2.3% of memory CD4, and 0.35% to 0.4% of memory CD8 clonotypes were shared across a few donors. Pairwise subsampling led to the expectation that sequencing depth would affect the degree of clonotype sharing among donors. Clonotypes shared by all four sorted-subset donors showed higher generation probabilities than non-shared clonotypes. Sampling was restricted to blood, and TCR repertoires in tissue are likely to differ from TCR repertoires in blood. Larger estimated clonotype richness was generally found for naive subsets than for memory subsets.

The donors were healthy, HIV-negative adults with no recently reported acute infections or vaccinations. All donors were Caucasian adults living in Nashville, Tennessee, USA. Magnetic negative selection was used to enrich CD4+ T cells, after which naive cells were positively selected on CD45RA and the negative fraction became the memory subset. After blood collection by leukapheresis, PBMCs were isolated using Ficoll-Histopaque density gradient centrifugation and then cryopreserved in the vapor phase of liquid nitrogen. Purity and quantity of every magnetically sorted T cell population were checked by analytical flow cytometry. Each sorted fraction had its genomic DNA isolated and then quantified by UV absorbance on a Nanodrop 2000c. In this sample, this clone turned up once. Its antigen remains unidentified. Base quality data are lacking; no much larger clone is found one base away. For CDR1 and CDR2, the germline V gene lists MNHEY and SVGAGI. Trimming at the junction amounts to 3 bases on V and 2 bases on J, and the germline ends lie 17 bases apart. From the cysteine through the phenylalanine, the CDR3 covers 16 amino acids. CDR3 DNA only is kept here, 48 bases in frame from base 1.

Using the deep immunoSEQ assay, TCR CDR3 regions were amplified from genomic DNA by multiplex PCR. Extracted genomic DNA from each cell subset was distributed evenly across all wells of several immunoSEQ 96-well plates, and each plate was treated as a replicate. For sorted subsets, 150 to 250 ng genomic DNA, equal to tens of thousands of T cell genomes, was loaded into each replicate PCR. Purified libraries were measured with a Qubit 3.0 fluorometer, size-checked on a Bioanalyzer 2100, and measured again with the KAPA Library Quantification kit. A separate single-read 150-cycle Illumina NextSeq 550 flow cell was used to sequence each immunoSEQ 96-well plate. Per the original workflow: Because the immunoSEQ output included only junctional sequences and no quality scores, the filtering could not be the same as the filtering used for full-length reads. To assign V/J genes and CDR3, sequences were annotated against IMGT germline references using PyIR, a Python wrapper for IgBLAST v1.9. Reads were filtered out if the reads had weak V/J assignments (E-value above 1e-6), no CDR3, stop codons, out-of-frame junctions, or ambiguous translated residues. V3J clonotypes were defined by identical inferred V gene, J gene, and CDR3 amino acid sequence. Percentage overlap between repertoires was calculated by dividing the number of shared unique clonotypes by the size of the smaller repertoire. Three approaches were used to assess repertoire richness: RTK rarefaction, the Chao1 estimator, and Recon v2.1 estimates of unobserved clonotypes. For all TCRbeta clonotypes obtained by the gDNA method from a handful of donors, generation probabilities were computed with OLGA. As stored in TCRdb, this immuneACCESS dataset retains in-frame rearrangements with V and J assigned. A fraction of the clones does not appear; measured against another copy, unresolved V genes explain less than half of the discrepancy, and the remainder lacks a known reason. V and J calls and clone size are as listed in that table; D and trimming were resolved from the DNA. Counted in this sample were about 2 million clones; roughly 95% of them appeared once. The ten largest clones take up 0.1% to 0.15% of the sample.

The sequenced sample was naive CD4+ T cells sorted from blood. The cell subset or site tag for this specimen amounts to: CD45RA+ positively selected. The TCR originated in a man between 18 and 29 years old in good health. Recombination connected TRBV6-5 to TRBJ2-7, with no reliable assignment of the D segment. The DNA sequence is TGTGCCAGCAGTTATTCGATGGCAGCCCACCCCTACGAGCAGTACTTC. Translated, it reads CASSYSMAAHPYEQYF.